In its sample, the clone carrying this TCR beta chain was seen a few times. V lost 0 bases to trimming and J lost 8 bases, with 11 bases between them. The CDR3 contains 14 residues. The germline V gene encodes CDR1 MDHEN and CDR2 SYDVKM. Clones were sequenced by immunoSEQ multiplex PCR, and TCRdb holds only the in-frame ones, with some missing. The table records around 76,000 clones, 85% to 90% of them present only once. The data were obtained in a study of OX40 agonist ivuxolimab in advanced cancers. The rearrangement links TRBV28 to TRBJ1-5; D is undetermined. Sequencing was performed on CD4+ or CD8+ T cells sorted from blood, taken in a trial of the OX40 agonist ivuxolimab. This TCR was recovered from an adult with an advanced solid tumor such as melanoma, head and neck, liver or kidney cancer. CDR3 region: CASSLWDLSEPQHF. DNA of the CDR3: TGTGCCAGCAGTTTATGGGACCTCAGTGAGCCCCAGCATTTT.